This T cell receptor (beta chain) stems from a study of shared clonotypes between healthy human individuals. V lost 3 bases and J lost 2, with 11 bases in between. The CDR3 contains 14 residues. Per the germline V gene, CDR1 is PRHDT and CDR2 is FYEKMQ (reference sequence). Naive CD8 cells lacked CD45RO and underwent positive selection for CCR7, leaving out terminally differentiated effector memory CD45RA+ cells. A word on this clone: Its antigen remains unidentified.

The study, taken as a whole, reports: Clonotype sharing among donors likely depends on sequencing depth.

Assay execution took place at the deep level. Only in-frame clones appear in the TCRdb table, and some are missing; sequencing was by immunoSEQ multiplex PCR. The sample consists of 560,000 or so clones, approximately 96% of them appearing once. The chain uses TRBV13 and TRBJ2-7, with D tentatively TRBD2 (5 bases). Source material: naive CD8+ T cells sorted from blood. The sequence came from a woman aged 25 to 45 in good health. The CDR3: CASSLGGSTYEQYF. The DNA for the CDR3 is TGTGCCAGCAGCTTGGGTGGGAGCACCTACGAGCAGTACTTC.